Only a few counts were recorded for the clone carrying this T cell receptor beta chain. No antigen is known for it. Alpha and beta constant-region primers primed reverse transcription of 400 to 650 ng RNA. Separate chain-specific third strand synthesis with multiplexing indices produced the alpha and beta libraries. MiXCR, applied by TCRdb to the 5' RACE reads, yields one record per CDR3 protein. Among approximately 13,000 distinct CDR3 sequences listed, around 10% were seen once. The germline V and J ends were trimmed by 5 bases and 4 bases, with 21 bases remaining between them. The V gene's germline CDR1 is ENHRY and CDR2 SYGVKD. The CDR3 sequence is 18 residues long. Antiretroviral therapy had run roughly three months, about 14 weeks, before follow-up blood collection. All unsorted peripheral T cells were captured because whole blood was used without fractionation. The record originates from a study of HIV-infected patients and healthy controls. Across the study: No general T-cell lymphocytopenia was present, and per-chain CDR3 totals resembled those of controls.

Study-wide results and limits: Healthy controls carried many MAIT alpha-chain CDR3s, while HIV+ repertoires had few. HIV-infected patients and controls differed significantly in mean usage of eight alpha and eight beta V genes.

Here the sequenced sample was blood, taken during antiretroviral therapy. This rearrangement joins TRBV10-3 to TRBJ2-6, with D tentatively TRBD1 or TRBD2 (5 bases each). The TCR sequence derives from an adult with HIV infection. The donor label of this sample is uncertain. The CDR3 nucleotides are TGTGCCATCAGTCAACGCGGGCTTGGGGGTTCCGGGGCCAACGTCCTGACTTTC. Its protein product is CAISQRGLGGSGANVLTF.